This T cell receptor (beta chain) came from a study of T cells in Graves' hyperthyroidism and ophthalmopathy. CDR3 length: 12 residues. Trimming cost V 4 bases and J 7 bases, with 8 bases left between them. Germline loops: CDR1 KGHSH, CDR2 LQKENI. Amplification of TCR beta CDR3 regions was performed using RNA transcripts as template. Primed by the HTBI set, a first-round RT-PCR was run on the TCR CDR3. Each CDR3 protein gets one entry after TCRdb re-called the multiplex PCR reads with MiXCR. The repertoire includes about 600,000 distinct CDR3 sequences, approximately 15% of them detected once, and 2.5% to 4% sits in the top ten. The table lists this clonotype with many counts.

Sequenced sample: blood. This sequence joins TRBV18 and TRBJ2-1, with D maybe TRBD1 (5 bases). This TCR was sampled from a woman between 40 and 55 years old with Graves' ophthalmopathy. CDR3 DNA sequence: TGTGCCAGCTCACGAGACAGAAATGAGCAGTTCTTC. Translating gives CASSRDRNEQFF.